This paragraph reports one T cell receptor (beta chain). This specimen belongs to a study of blood T cell repertoires in COVID-19. Turning to the study itself: Donors in the United States, Italy and Spain gave samples during acute or convalescent COVID-19. From T cells, B-cell-depleted T cells, or PBMCs came the material, which was cDNA or gDNA.

While infection was still active, Seattle patients were enrolled and then followed longitudinally. Source study methods: Nucleated cell counts were estimated from reference gene primer amplification. This table comes from immunoSEQ multiplex PCR, and its TCRdb copy is limited to in-frame clones, with some not included. The V and J calls and clone size are taken from that table; D and trimming were inferred from the DNA. Here the sample spans roughly 100,000 clones, roughly 92% being singletons. Trimming pared 1 base from V and 6 bases from J, leaving 10 bases between. Germline V lookup: CDR1 SGHNT, CDR2 YYREEE (reference sequence). The CDR3 consists of 13 residues.

The TCR was taken from a woman aged 45-60 years with COVID-19, enrolled during active disease. The chain joins TRBV5-4 to TRBJ1-2; D is perhaps TRBD1 (5 bases). The sample was peripheral blood. Here the CDR3 reads CASSLRQFHGYTF. The CDR3 DNA is TGTGCCAGCAGCTTGCGACAGTTTCATGGCTACACCTTC.